This TCR beta chain stems from a study of T cells in Graves' hyperthyroidism and ophthalmopathy. Pregnant or lactating patients were excluded, as were those with uncontrolled infection or other autoimmune disease. This clonotype was detected many times. Its specificity is unknown. The source material, RNA transcripts, was used to amplify TCR beta CDR3 regions. The study used the HTBI primer set for a first-round RT-PCR of the TCR CDR3. One entry per CDR3 protein, called by TCRdb with MiXCR from the multiplex PCR reads. The data hold hundreds of thousands of distinct CDR3 sequences, with about 14% observed a single time. After removal of 8 bases from V and 2 bases from J, the junction contained 2 bases not matched to a gene. The germline gives CDR1 SGHAT, CDR2 FQNNGV. The CDR3 length is 14 residues. Points from the study as a whole: Ophthalmopathy prediction by the model preceded onset by a median about 6.8 months. A model of 13 V-J pairs discriminated ophthalmopathy from stable hyperthyroidism. The blood repertoire included most of the expanded thyroid clonotypes above 0.001.

The chain carries TRBV11-2 and TRBJ2-1; 11 positions agree with TRBD2. The sequenced sample was blood. This receptor was taken from a woman in her fifties or sixties with Graves' ophthalmopathy. The CDR3 nucleotides are TGTGCCAGCGTAGCGGGAGGGCCCTACAATGAGCAGTTCTTC. Amino acids: CASVAGGPYNEQFF.